This T cell receptor (beta chain) is from a study of cytomegalovirus exposure and HLA in healthy donors. The overall study: There were roughly 80 million unique TCRs (from HLA-typed donors) in an early data release.

Of note for this clone: Antigen unknown.

Trimming removed 3 bases from V and 7 bases from J, with 13 bases in between. Germline CDR1 and CDR2: LNHDA and SQIVND (reference sequence). The CDR3 covers 15 residues. Study results and caveats: Later, TCR association rates were found to vary by HLA locus, highest for DRB1 and lowest for HLA-C. The authors judged a highly shared variant cluster likely a sequencing artifact. It was reported that TCR beta sequences correctly inferred the HLA-A and HLA-B alleles for most subjects.

A multiplex PCR was run with 60 Vbeta primers and 13 Jbeta primers. TCRdb keeps only in-frame clones here, not all; method: immunoSEQ multiplex PCR. The sample consists of about 140,000 clones, about three quarters of them appearing once. Sequenced material: PBMCs. This sequence joins TRBV19 and TRBJ1-6, with a tentative D call TRBD1 (6 bases). This receptor was taken from a woman aged 40 to 50 in good health and CMV-seronegative. The CDR3 sequence is CASSMTQGGNSPLHF. For the CDR3, the DNA is TGTGCCAGTAGTATGACACAGGGCGGGAATTCACCCCTCCACTTT.